This T cell receptor beta chain is from a study of graft-versus-host responses after intestinal transplantation. In the study overall: All recipients were transplanted with multivisceral, liver-intestinal, or isolated intestinal grafts. Points from the study as a whole: Graft-donor T cell macrochimerism coincided with high graft-versus-host to host-versus-graft clonal ratios in allografts. After transplant, early declines in HvG clones were associated with peak levels of circulating GvH clones.

V was pared by 0 bases and J by 5 bases, with 8 bases between. Germline-derived CDR1 and CDR2 are SGHDT and YYEEEE. The CDR3 consists of 13 residues. Details on this clone: The antigen is not known.

The table came from immunoSEQ multiplex PCR; TCRdb's copy has only in-frame clones and leaves some out. The sample records about 100,000 clones, 87% being singletons. Specimen: unstimulated CD4+ T cells sorted from spleen or lymph node cells, collected before transplant. The source of this sequence is a human donor who was the organ donor for an intestinal transplant. The gene calls are TRBV5-6 and TRBJ2-5; D ambiguous. The CDR3 protein is CASSLGTRETQYF. CDR3 coding DNA: TGTGCCAGCAGCTTGGGCACTCGGGAGACCCAGTACTTC.